This TCR beta chain emerged from a study of T-cell reconstitution after alpha-beta-depleted transplantation in children. Whole-study findings and limits: Alpha-beta T cells present about two months after transplant were reported to originate from several hundred expanded graft clones. For some patients, TCRbeta diversity was high at day 60 because of recipient T cells and thymic progenitors that survived.

Trimming removed 5 bases from V and 4 bases from J, with 9 bases in between. This CDR3 region has 12 residues. In this sample, this clonotype turned up a few times. Its antigen remains unidentified. Unique molecular identifiers were incorporated when the TCRbeta library was constructed. TCRdb independently ran MiXCR on the PCR reads; one entry per CDR3 protein. The sample lists roughly 790,000 distinct CDR3 sequences; about 16% were seen once. The chain employs TRBV12-3 or TRBV12-4 and TRBJ2-7; D is unresolved. Sequences were derived from PBMCs, mostly from graft donor cells, sampled 360 days after TCRalphabeta/CD19-depleted stem cell transplant. This sequence was found in a male patient under 18 who had a stem cell transplant for acute lymphoblastic leukemia, so the T cells may come from the graft donor. The CDR3 is CASSPKHYEQYF. DNA for the CDR3: TGTGCCAGCAGTCCTAAACATTACGAGCAGTACTTC.